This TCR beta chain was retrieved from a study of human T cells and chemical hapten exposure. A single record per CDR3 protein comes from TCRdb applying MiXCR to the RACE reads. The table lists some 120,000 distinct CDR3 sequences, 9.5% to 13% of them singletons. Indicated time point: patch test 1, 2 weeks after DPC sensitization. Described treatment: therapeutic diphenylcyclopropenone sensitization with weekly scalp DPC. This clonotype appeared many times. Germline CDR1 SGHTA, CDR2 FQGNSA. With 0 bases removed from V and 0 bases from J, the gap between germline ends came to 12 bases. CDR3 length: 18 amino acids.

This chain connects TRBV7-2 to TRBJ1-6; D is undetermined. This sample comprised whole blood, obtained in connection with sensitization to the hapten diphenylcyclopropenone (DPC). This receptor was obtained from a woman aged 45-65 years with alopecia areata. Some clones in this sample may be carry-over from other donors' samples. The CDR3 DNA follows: TGTGCCAGCAGCTTAGCCGGACCGTTGAGCTCCTATAATTCACCCCTCCACTTT. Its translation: CASSLAGPLSSYNSPLHF.